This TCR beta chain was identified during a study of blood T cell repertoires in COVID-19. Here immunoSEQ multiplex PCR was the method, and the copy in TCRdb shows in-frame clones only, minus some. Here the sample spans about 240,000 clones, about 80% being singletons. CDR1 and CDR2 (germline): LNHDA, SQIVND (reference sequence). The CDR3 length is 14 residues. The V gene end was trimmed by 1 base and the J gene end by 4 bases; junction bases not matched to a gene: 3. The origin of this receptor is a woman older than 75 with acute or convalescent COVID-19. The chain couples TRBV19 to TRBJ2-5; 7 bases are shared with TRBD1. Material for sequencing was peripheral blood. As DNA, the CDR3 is TGTGCCAGTAGTATAGCGAGGGGGCCAGAGACCCAGTACTTC. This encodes CASSIARGPETQYF.